The T cell receptor beta chain under discussion was sequenced for a study of identifying expanded T cells in peripheral blood. General study findings and limits: Differentially abundant clones: around 1.2 between replicates, 16.4 at about two weeks, 19 at four. Variance in clone template counts between two-week samples significantly increased with total template count across all healthy donors.

Assay used: immunoSEQ multiplex PCR; TCRdb lists only in-frame clones, some missing. Of roughly 100,000 clones listed, about 91% were seen once; the top ten hold over 12%. To note about this clone: Its antigen is unidentified.

During the collection period, no donor immune events like infections were recorded. The CDR3 extends over 12 amino acids. V was shortened by 6 bases and J by 4 bases, with 13 bases between the two germline ends. Germline loops: CDR1 SQVTM, CDR2 ANQGSEA. The source of this sequence is a person aged 18 to 75 in good health. This sequence joins TRBV29-1 and TRBJ2-7, with D perhaps TRBD1 (6 bases). The sequenced sample was blood. The CDR3 spells CSVLTGRYEQYF. As DNA, the CDR3 is TGCAGCGTGTTGACAGGTAGATACGAGCAGTACTTC.